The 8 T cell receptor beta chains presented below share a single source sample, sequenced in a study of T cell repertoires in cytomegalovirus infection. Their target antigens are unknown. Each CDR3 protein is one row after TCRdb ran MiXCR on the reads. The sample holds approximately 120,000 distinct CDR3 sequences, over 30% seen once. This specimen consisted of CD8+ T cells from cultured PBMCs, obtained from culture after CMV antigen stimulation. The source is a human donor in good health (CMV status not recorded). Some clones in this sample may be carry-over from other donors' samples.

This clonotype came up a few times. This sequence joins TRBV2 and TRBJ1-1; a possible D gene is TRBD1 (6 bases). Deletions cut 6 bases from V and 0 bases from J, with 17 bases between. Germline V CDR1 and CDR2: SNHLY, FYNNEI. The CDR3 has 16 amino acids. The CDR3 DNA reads TGTGCCAGCAGGTCAACCCCGGACAGAATGAACACTGAAGCTTTCTTT. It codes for CASRSTPDRMNTEAFF.

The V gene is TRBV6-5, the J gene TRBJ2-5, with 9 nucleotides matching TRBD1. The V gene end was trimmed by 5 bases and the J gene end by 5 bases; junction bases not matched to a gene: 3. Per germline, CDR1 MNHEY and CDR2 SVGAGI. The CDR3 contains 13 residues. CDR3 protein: CASSNRGRETQYF. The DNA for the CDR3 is TGTGCCAGCAGTAACAGGGGGCGGGAGACCCAGTACTTC.

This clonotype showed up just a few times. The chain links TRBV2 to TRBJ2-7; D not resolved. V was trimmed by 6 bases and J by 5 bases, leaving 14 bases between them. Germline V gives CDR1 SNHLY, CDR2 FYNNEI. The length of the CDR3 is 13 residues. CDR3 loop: CASSSNPRDEQYF. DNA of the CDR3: TGTGCCAGCAGCTCCAACCCTCGCGACGAGCAGTACTTC.

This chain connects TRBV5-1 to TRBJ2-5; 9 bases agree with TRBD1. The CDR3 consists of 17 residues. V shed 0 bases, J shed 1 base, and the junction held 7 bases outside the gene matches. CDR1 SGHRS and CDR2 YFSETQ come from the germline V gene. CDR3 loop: CASSLVGTGPLQETQYF. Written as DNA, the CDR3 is TGCGCCAGCAGCTTGGTCGGGACAGGGCCCCTCCAAGAGACCCAGTACTTC.

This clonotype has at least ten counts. The CDR3 spells CASSFRQVEEAFF. DNA for the CDR3: TGTGCCAGCAGTTTTCGGCAGGTCGAAGAAGCTTTCTTT. The V call is TRBV28, the J call TRBJ1-1, with D unresolved. CDR1 and CDR2 (germline): MDHEN, SYDVKM. V shed 3 bases and J shed 8 bases, with 13 bases lying between them. The CDR3 consists of 13 residues.

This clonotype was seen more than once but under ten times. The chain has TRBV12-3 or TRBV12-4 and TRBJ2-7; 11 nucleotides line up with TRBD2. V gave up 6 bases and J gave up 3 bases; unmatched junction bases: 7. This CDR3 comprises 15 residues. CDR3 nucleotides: TGTGCCAGCAGGCATAGCGGGGGGGCCAGCTACGAGCAGTACTTC. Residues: CASRHSGGASYEQYF.

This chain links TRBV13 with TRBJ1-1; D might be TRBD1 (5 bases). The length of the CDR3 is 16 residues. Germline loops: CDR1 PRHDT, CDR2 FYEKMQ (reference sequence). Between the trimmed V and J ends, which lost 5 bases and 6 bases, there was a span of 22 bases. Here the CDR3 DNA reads TGTGCCAGCAGCCCCCCCACCGGGGCGAGAGGCCCTGAAGCTTTCTTT. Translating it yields CASSPPTGARGPEAFF.

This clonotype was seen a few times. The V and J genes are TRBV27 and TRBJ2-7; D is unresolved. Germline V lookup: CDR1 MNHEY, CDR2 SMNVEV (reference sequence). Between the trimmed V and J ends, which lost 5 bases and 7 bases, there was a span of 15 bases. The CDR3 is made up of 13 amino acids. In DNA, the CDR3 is TGTGCCAGCAGTCCTATTCCCTTGGGGGAGCAGTACTTC. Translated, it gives CASSPIPLGEQYF.